The 7 T cell receptor beta chains given below trace back to one sample, sequenced in a study of blood T cell repertoires in COVID-19. TCRdb's table, derived via immunoSEQ multiplex PCR, lists solely in-frame clones and lacks some. Of fewer than 250,000 clones in the sample, roughly 90% were seen once. Sequenced material: peripheral blood. The receptors stem from a man aged 55 to 70 with COVID-19, enrolled during active disease.

The chain couples TRBV28 to TRBJ2-7; perhaps TRBD2 as D (5 bases). Between the trimmed V and J ends, which lost 4 bases and 5 bases, there was a span of 21 bases. Per germline, CDR1 MDHEN and CDR2 SYDVKM. CDR3 length equals 16 residues. The CDR3 DNA is TGTGCCAGCAGTTCCACTTTGGAGCGGCGCAGAGACGAGCAGTACTTC. Translated: CASSSTLERRRDEQYF.

This chain joins TRBV19 and TRBJ1-5; D is possibly TRBD1 (5 bases). The CDR3 totals 12 residues. Germline V gene sequence: CDR1 LNHDA, CDR2 SQIVND (reference sequence). The V end was cut by 2 bases, the J end by 11 bases, with 10 bases between. CDR3 residues: CASSITGGAQHF. The CDR3, as DNA: TGTGCCAGTAGTATAACGGGGGGGGCCCAGCATTTT.

The chain carries TRBV4-3 and TRBJ1-2; tentatively, D is TRBD1 (6 bases). The germline V gene encodes CDR1 LGHNA and CDR2 YSLEER. This CDR3 is 15 amino acids long. With 0 bases removed from V and 3 bases from J, the gap between germline ends came to 11 bases. CDR3 amino acids: CASSQDGDNHYGYTF. The CDR3 nucleotides are TGCGCCAGCAGCCAAGATGGGGACAACCACTATGGCTACACCTTC.

The chain has TRBV4-3 and TRBJ2-7; 9 bases fit TRBD1. This CDR3 is built from 17 residues. The V gene end was trimmed by 2 bases and the J gene end by 4 bases; junction bases not matched to a gene: 12. Germline CDR1 is LGHNA and CDR2 is YSLEER. CDR3 in DNA: TGCGCCAGCAGCCAAACTGCGACCGGGACAGGGAATTACGAGCAGTACTTC. As protein: CASSQTATGTGNYEQYF.

The rearrangement uses TRBV6-2 or TRBV6-3 and TRBJ2-2; D gene ambiguous. From germline, CDR1 is MNHEY and CDR2 SVGEGT. The germline V and J ends were trimmed by 2 bases and 1 base, with 8 bases remaining between them. CDR3 size: 15 residues. The CDR3 spells CASSYELLNTGELFF. Written as DNA, the CDR3 is TGTGCCAGCAGTTACGAACTCTTGAACACCGGGGAGCTGTTTTTT.

The genes are TRBV18 and TRBJ2-7, with 8 bases fitting TRBD1. Germline V CDR1 and CDR2: KGHSH, LQKENI. The CDR3 runs 17 residues. The trim removed 3 bases at V and 5 bases at J, leaving 15 bases unmatched. Here the CDR3 reads CASSPWSGQGIVHEQYF. The CDR3 bases are TGTGCCAGCTCACCCTGGTCCGGACAGGGAATAGTCCACGAGCAGTACTTC.

This rearrangement joins TRBV7-9 to TRBJ1-2; a weak D match, TRBD1 (6 bases). V was clipped by 0 bases and J by 3 bases, with 11 bases between them. The CDR3 is 15 amino acids. Germline CDR1 reads SEHNR; CDR2 reads FQNEAQ (reference sequence). CDR3: CASSLASGVDYGYTF. The CDR3 DNA is TGTGCCAGCAGCTTAGCCTCAGGGGTAGACTATGGCTACACCTTC.